This section outlines one T cell receptor beta chain sequence together with its context. The sample belongs to a study of OX40 agonist ivuxolimab in advanced cancers. Sequencing used immunoSEQ multiplex PCR; TCRdb keeps in-frame clones, though not all of them. The sample includes more than 35,000 clones, around 80% seen only once; the top ten take about 7%. Germline V gene lookup returns CDR1 SEHNR and CDR2 FQNEAQ (reference sequence). The CDR3 consists of 17 residues. The sequencing used CD4+ or CD8+ T cells sorted from blood, collected in a trial of the OX40 agonist ivuxolimab. The V call is TRBV7-9, the J call TRBJ2-5; D ambiguous. Near its end, the DNA agrees better with TRBJ2-7, so the J call may be wrong. The source of this sequence is an adult with an advanced solid tumor such as melanoma, head and neck, liver or kidney cancer. The CDR3 sequence: CASSQGPLLIKSYEQYF. CDR3 nucleotides: TGTGCCAGCAGCCAAGGCCCACTCCTGATAAAATCCTACGAGCAGTACTTC.